The 23 T cell receptor beta chains given below trace back to one sample, sequenced in a study of control samples from healthy donors and cancer patients. Measured with immunoSEQ multiplex PCR; TCRdb has only the in-frame clones, and not every one. This table has 120,000 to 150,000 clones, approximately 91% appearing once. Source material: blood. These receptors all come from a woman aged 25 to 39 in good health.

The genes are TRBV4-1 and TRBJ2-7, with 12 bases fitting TRBD2. There are 17 residues in the CDR3. Germline CDR1 MGHRA, CDR2 YSYEKL. Trimming at V came to 2 bases and at J to 2 bases, leaving 7 bases not matched to a gene. In DNA form, the CDR3 reads TGCGCCAGCAGCCAATCCGGACTAGCGGGAACACCCTACGAGCAGTACTTC. Encoded protein: CASSQSGLAGTPYEQYF.

This rearrangement joins TRBV11-1 to TRBJ2-3; D may be TRBD2 (5 bases). Germline V gives CDR1 SGHAT, CDR2 FQDESV (reference sequence). This CDR3 has 13 residues. V lost 6 bases to trimming and J lost 2 bases, with 9 bases between them. In nucleotides, the CDR3 is TGTGCCAGCAGACCGGGGTTCACAGATACGCAGTATTTT. As protein: CASRPGFTDTQYF.

The chain recombines TRBV6-6 with TRBJ1-5; D remains ambiguous. Germline-derived CDR1 and CDR2 are MNHNY and SVGAGI (reference sequence). Deletions cut 4 bases from V and 0 bases from J, with 7 bases between. The CDR3 sequence is 14 residues long. The CDR3, as DNA: TGTGCCAGCAGTTCATTACTTAGCAATCAGCCCCAGCATTTT. Translating it yields CASSSLLSNQPQHF.

This chain uses TRBV6-1 with TRBJ2-2, with TRBD2 identical over 8 bases. CDR1 and CDR2 (germline): MNHNS, SASEGT. The CDR3 totals 13 residues. Germline trimming cut 7 bases from V and 5 bases from J; bases unmatched to any gene: 3. The CDR3 sequence is CASILAATGELFF. In nucleotides, the CDR3 is TGTGCCAGCATACTAGCGGCAACCGGGGAGCTGTTTTTT.

This chain connects TRBV6-5 to TRBJ1-2; possible D gene TRBD1, 5 bases. This CDR3 is built from 15 residues. CDR1 and CDR2 from the germline V gene are MNHEY and SVGAGI. Trimming stripped 2 bases from V and 4 bases from J, with 14 bases between. CDR3 DNA sequence: TGTGCCAGCAGTTACCGCTCGACAGAAAGCTATGGCTACACCTTC. It yields the protein CASSYRSTESYGYTF.

The J gene is TRBJ1-1, the V gene TRBV23-1; D is uncertain. TRBV23-1 is annotated as an ORF whose role is uncertain. The CDR3 loop spans 16 amino acids. V lost 3 bases to trimming and J lost 0 bases, with 14 bases between them. CDR3 region: CASSQKRGMMNTEAFF. CDR3 nucleotides: TGCGCCAGCAGTCAGAAGCGGGGTATGATGAACACTGAAGCTTTCTTT.

V usage is TRBV2 and J usage is TRBJ2-1, with D unresolved. Trimming stripped 4 bases from V and 9 bases from J, with 10 bases between. The CDR3 totals 12 residues. Germline V CDR1 and CDR2: SNHLY, FYNNEI. The chain's CDR3 is CASSVSPVEQFF. The CDR3 bases are TGTGCCAGCAGTGTTAGCCCGGTTGAGCAGTTCTTC.

The V and J genes are TRBV19 and TRBJ1-2; no firm D call. Trimming stripped 6 bases from V and 8 bases from J, with 28 bases between. CDR3 length equals 17 residues. The germline CDR1 and CDR2 sequences are LNHDA and SQIVND (reference sequence). CDR3 sequence: CASSPAVPFGAGCGYTF. The CDR3 nucleotides read TGTGCCAGTAGCCCAGCCGTCCCGTTCGGAGCCGGCTGCGGCTACACCTTC.

The rearrangement joins TRBV4-2 to TRBJ2-2, with D unclear. Germline V gene data show CDR1 as LGHNA and CDR2 as YNFKEQ. With 0 bases removed from V and 8 bases from J, the gap between germline ends came to 25 bases. The CDR3 is 19 residues long. Here the CDR3 reads CASSQDSIGWGSGWGELFF. In DNA, the CDR3 is TGTGCCAGCAGCCAAGATTCGATAGGCTGGGGATCGGGTTGGGGGGAGCTGTTTTTT.

This sequence joins TRBV4-1 and TRBJ2-3, with a weak D call TRBD2 (7 bases). Germline V lookup: CDR1 MGHRA, CDR2 YSYEKL. CDR3 length equals 17 residues. Trimming left V 0 bases short and J 0 bases short, with 13 bases between. In DNA form, the CDR3 reads TGCGCCAGCAGCCAAGATGGGGGCGGGAGTAGCACAGATACGCAGTATTTT. Translation: CASSQDGGGSSTDTQYF.

Only one count was recorded for this clone. The chain carries TRBV15 and TRBJ1-1, with D possibly being TRBD1 (5 bases). Germline CDR1 LNHNV, CDR2 YYDKDF (reference sequence). This CDR3 contains 14 residues. The V end lost 1 base, the J end lost 4 bases, and 10 bases lay between the germline ends. In DNA, the CDR3 is TGTGCCACCAGCAGAGTTGGGGCGCCCACTGAAGCTTTCTTT. Translated, it gives CATSRVGAPTEAFF.

This clone was seen more than once but under ten times. The chain employs TRBV7-6 and TRBJ1-1; no clear D gene. Deletions cut 0 bases from V and 7 bases from J, with 15 bases between. The CDR3 spans 15 residues. Germline-derived CDR1 and CDR2 are SGHVS and FNYEAQ. In DNA, the CDR3 is TGTGCCAGCAGCTTAGCGCCCGGGGTGGGGATTGAAGCTTTCTTT. Protein sequence: CASSLAPGVGIEAFF.

This chain uses TRBV5-4 with TRBJ2-3; 7 nucleotides line up with TRBD2. The CDR3 has 14 residues. Germline V CDR1 and CDR2: SGHNT, YYREEE (reference sequence). J was trimmed by 3 bases and V by 4 bases; bases with no gene match: 5. The CDR3 DNA is TGTGCCAGCAGCAACATACTAGCGACAGATACGCAGTATTTT. Encoded protein: CASSNILATDTQYF. Looking up the rest from reference TRBV5-4 and TRBJ2-3 gives the full variable domain: ETGVTQSPTHLIKTRGQQVTLRCSSQSGHNTVSWYQQALGQGPQFIFQYYREEENGRGNFPPRFSGLQFPNYSSELNVNALELDDSALYLCASSNILATDTQYFGPGTRLTVL.

The rearrangement joins TRBV2 to TRBJ1-1, with 9 bases matching TRBD1. Germline CDR1 is SNHLY and CDR2 is FYNNEI. This CDR3 has 19 amino acids. V shed 6 bases, J shed 1 base, and the junction held 18 bases outside the gene matches. DNA for the CDR3: TGTGCCAGCAGGTACGCAAAAATACGGGACAGGGAGCCGAACACTGAAGCTTTCTTT. Protein product: CASRYAKIRDREPNTEAFF.

The chain uses TRBV19 and TRBJ2-4, with 12 bases matching TRBD2. With 6 bases clipped from V and 3 bases from J, the junction kept 6 bases outside the gene matches. The CDR3 contains 16 residues. Looked up from germline, CDR1 is LNHDA and CDR2 is SQIVND (reference sequence). The CDR3 nucleotides read TGTGCCAGTAGCCGGACTAGCGGGACGGTCAAAAACATTCAGTACTTC. This sequence encodes CASSRTSGTVKNIQYF.

V is TRBV4-2 and J is TRBJ2-1; TRBD2 agrees at 11 bases. Germline V gene lookup returns CDR1 LGHNA and CDR2 YNFKEQ. The CDR3 consists of 19 residues. The J segment lost 7 bases and the V segment lost 1 base, leaving 15 bases of the junction unmatched. The CDR3 coding sequence is TGTGCCAGCAGCCAAGTCGTGGCCCGACTAGCGGGAAATTTGAATGAGCAGTTCTTC. This encodes CASSQVVARLAGNLNEQFF.

The V gene is TRBV5-8, the J gene TRBJ2-7; D remains ambiguous. V was clipped by 7 bases and J by 4 bases, with 6 bases between them. Germline V lookup: CDR1 SGHTS, CDR2 YDEGEE. The CDR3 is made up of 10 amino acids. The CDR3 DNA follows: TGTGCCAGCGTTATTTACGAGCAGTACTTC. Translation gives CASVIYEQYF. The variable domain in full, completed from reference TRBV5-8 and TRBJ2-7, reads EAGVTQSPTHLIKTRGQQATLRCSPISGHTSVYWYQQALGLGLQFLLWYDEGEERNRGNFPPRFSGRQFPNYSSELNVNALELEDSALYLCASVIYEQYFGPGTRLTVT.

This chain uses TRBV19 with TRBJ1-5; no clear D. The CDR3 has 16 amino acids. Germline loops: CDR1 LNHDA, CDR2 SQIVND (reference sequence). Trimming pared 6 bases from V and 3 bases from J, leaving 18 bases between. The CDR3 bases are TGTGCCAGTAGCATTGTACCGACTACTAACAATCAGCCCCAGCATTTT. This codes for CASSIVPTTNNQPQHF.

The chain uses TRBV18 and TRBJ1-6; perhaps TRBD1 as D (6 bases). The CDR3 totals 16 residues. Germline V gene data show CDR1 as KGHSH and CDR2 as LQKENI. Trimming took 6 bases from V and 5 from J, leaving 17 bases between them. The CDR3 coding sequence is TGTGCCAGCTCCCTAAGCGGGGGGGCCCATAATTCACCCCTCCACTTT. Translated: CASSLSGGAHNSPLHF.

V is TRBV18 and J is TRBJ1-5; 7 bases map to TRBD1. Germline CDR1 KGHSH, CDR2 LQKENI. The V gene end was trimmed by 4 bases and the J gene end by 7 bases; junction bases not matched to a gene: 10. The CDR3 is 15 residues long. The CDR3 here is CASSRTGDPGQPQHF. CDR3 bases: TGTGCCAGCTCACGAACAGGGGACCCGGGGCAGCCCCAGCATTTT.

V is TRBV5-8 and J is TRBJ2-7; TRBD2 matches 11 bases. In germline, CDR1 is SGHTS, CDR2 YDEGEE. With 4 bases clipped from V and 3 bases from J, the junction kept 9 bases outside the gene matches. This CDR3 comprises 16 residues. CDR3 sequence reads: CASSPGTSGAIYEQYF. The CDR3 DNA is TGTGCCAGCAGCCCCGGGACTAGCGGAGCGATCTACGAGCAGTACTTC.

This chain joins TRBV28 and TRBJ1-2, with D possibly matching TRBD1 (5 bases). V was cut by 7 bases and J by 1 base, with 13 bases left in between. The CDR3 extends over 14 amino acids. Germline V gene data show CDR1 as MDHEN and CDR2 as SYDVKM. CDR3 nucleotide sequence: TGTGCCAGCACCTGGGGGGGACGTAACTATGGCTACACCTTC. Protein sequence: CASTWGGRNYGYTF.

The V and J genes are TRBV5-1 and TRBJ1-4; maybe TRBD1 (6 bases). The CDR3 totals 14 residues. Germline CDR1 and CDR2: SGHRS and YFSETQ. V gave up 3 bases and J gave up 7 bases, with 13 bases separating them. The CDR3 bases are TGCGCCAGCAGCTCCCGGACAGCGGGTGAAAAACTGTTTTTT. It is translated as CASSSRTAGEKLFF.